The 22 T cell receptor beta chains given below trace back to one sample, sequenced in a study of T cell responses to AZD1222 COVID-19 vaccine. Clones were sequenced by immunoSEQ multiplex PCR, and TCRdb holds only the in-frame ones, with some missing. Here the sample spans tens of thousands of clones, 70% to 90% being singletons. The specimen was peripheral blood, collected 28 days after the second AZD1222 dose. The receptors were gathered from an adult who received the AZD1222 COVID-19 vaccine.

The J gene is TRBJ2-3, the V gene TRBV25-1; D may be TRBD2 (5 bases). This CDR3 has 13 residues. Looked up from germline, CDR1 is MGHDK and CDR2 is SYGVNS. V was shortened by 10 bases and J by 0 bases, with 11 bases between the two germline ends. CDR3 in amino acids: CATLGGSTDTQYF. For the CDR3, the DNA is TGTGCCACCCTCGGAGGAAGCACAGATACGCAGTATTTT.

This sequence joins TRBV18 and TRBJ1-5; unclear D gene. The CDR3 runs 16 residues. V lost 4 bases, J lost 0 bases, and 13 bases lay in between. Germline V lookup: CDR1 KGHSH, CDR2 LQKENI. The chain's CDR3 is CASSLREDYSNQPQHF. For the CDR3, the DNA is TGTGCCAGCTCACTTCGGGAAGACTATAGCAATCAGCCCCAGCATTTT.

This clone was detected a few times. The chain uses TRBV5-1 and TRBJ2-3; D ambiguous. The V end was cut by 2 bases, the J end by 0 bases, with 13 bases between. The V gene's germline CDR1 is SGHRS and CDR2 YFSETQ. This CDR3 region has 16 residues. The CDR3 loop reads CASSLQAITSTDTQYF. The CDR3 nucleotides are TGCGCCAGCAGCTTACAAGCAATAACTAGCACAGATACGCAGTATTTT.

This clone was observed a single time. The chain links TRBV3-1 (or the pseudogene TRBV3-2) to TRBJ2-5; 15 nucleotides line up with TRBD2. The J segment lost 1 base and the V segment lost 4 bases, leaving 7 bases of the junction unmatched. The length of the CDR3 is 18 residues. Germline V gene lookup returns CDR1 LGHDT and CDR2 YNNKEL (reference sequence). CDR3 DNA sequence: TGTGCCAGCAGCCCAGATGGGACTAGCGGGAGGTTCCAAGAGACCCAGTACTTC. Translating it yields CASSPDGTSGRFQETQYF.

The rearrangement joins TRBV19 to TRBJ2-1, with 11 bases fitting TRBD2. CDR3 size: 15 residues. In germline, CDR1 is LNHDA, CDR2 SQIVND (reference sequence). J lost 7 bases, V lost 3 bases, and 5 bases had no gene match. CDR3 residues: CASSMVWTSGNEQFF. CDR3 in DNA: TGTGCCAGTAGTATGGTATGGACTAGCGGGAATGAGCAGTTCTTC.

The rearrangement uses TRBV19 and TRBJ1-2; 12 bases agree with TRBD1. The CDR3 extends over 15 amino acids. Germline values: CDR1 LNHDA, CDR2 SQIVND (reference sequence). V was clipped by 7 bases and J by 6 bases; unmatched bases: 9. DNA of the CDR3: TGTGCCAGTACCTCAGGTGGGACAGGGGGCCATGGCTACACCTTC. Translated, it gives CASTSGGTGGHGYTF.

The gene calls are TRBV7-6 and TRBJ2-7, with a tentative D call TRBD1 (6 bases). The ends were cut back, 5 bases at V and 2 bases at J, with 19 bases in the middle. Germline V CDR1 and CDR2: SGHVS, FNYEAQ. This CDR3 comprises 16 residues. DNA for the CDR3: TGTGCCAGCAGCCGAACAGCGACAGGTAGAACCTACGAGCAGTACTTC. Its protein is CASSRTATGRTYEQYF.

This chain joins TRBV6-5 and TRBJ1-3; D is unclear. The V and J ends lost 6 bases and 2 bases respectively, with 8 bases between them. The germline V gene has CDR1 MNHEY and CDR2 SVGAGI. The CDR3 consists of 13 residues. This CDR3 reads CASSLRAGNTIYF. DNA for the CDR3: TGTGCCAGCAGCCTCCGGGCTGGAAACACCATATATTTT.

The V gene is TRBV18, the J gene TRBJ2-3; D not certain. This CDR3 is built from 16 residues. The germline V gene encodes CDR1 KGHSH and CDR2 LQKENI. The V end lost 0 bases, the J end lost 4 bases, and 14 bases lay between the germline ends. The CDR3 sequence: CASSPPSLSRADTQYF. CDR3 sequence (DNA): TGTGCCAGCTCACCACCTAGTTTGTCTAGGGCAGATACGCAGTATTTT.

The chain joins TRBV9 to TRBJ2-7; TRBD2 matches 9 bases. The CDR3 is 16 amino acids. Germline-derived CDR1 and CDR2 are SGDLS and YYNGEE. The J segment lost 2 bases and the V segment lost 0 bases, leaving 6 bases of the junction unmatched. The CDR3 sequence: CASSVVASGATYEQYF. Written as DNA, the CDR3 is TGTGCCAGCAGCGTAGTGGCTAGCGGGGCAACCTACGAGCAGTACTTC.

The chain links TRBV4-2 to TRBJ1-6; no definite D call. Trimming took off 3 bases at V and 7 bases at J, with 7 bases between the two ends. The CDR3 length is 13 residues. The germline gives CDR1 LGHNA, CDR2 YNFKEQ. The CDR3 sequence: CASSQNPNSPLHF. DNA for the CDR3: TGTGCCAGCAGCCAGAACCCGAATTCACCCCTCCACTTT.

The rearrangement links TRBV12-5 to TRBJ2-7; D may be TRBD2 (5 bases). CDR3 length: 16 residues. Trimming took off 2 bases at V and 3 bases at J, with 17 bases between the two ends. Germline V gene data show CDR1 as LGHNT and CDR2 as FRNRAP. DNA for the CDR3: TGTGCTAGTGGTTTGTACGCCGATGGGCGGGTCTACGAGCAGTACTTC. Translation gives CASGLYADGRVYEQYF.

The rearrangement uses TRBV7-3 and TRBJ2-3; 7 positions match TRBD2. The trim removed 0 bases at V and 2 bases at J, leaving 8 bases unmatched. CDR1 is SGHTA, CDR2 FQGTGA, per germline. This CDR3 spans 17 amino acids. In DNA form, the CDR3 reads TGTGCCAGCAGCTTAACTTTTCGCGGGGGTCACACAGATACGCAGTATTTT. This sequence encodes CASSLTFRGGHTDTQYF.

J is TRBJ1-4 and V is TRBV9, with 8 bases matching TRBD1. CDR1 and CDR2 (germline): SGDLS, YYNGEE. The CDR3 extends over 16 amino acids. The ends lost 0 bases at V and 4 bases at J; junction bases unmatched: 5. The CDR3: CASSVAGTGNNEKLFF. CDR3 nucleotides: TGTGCCAGCAGCGTAGCAGGGACAGGCAATAATGAAAAACTGTTTTTT. Based on the CDR3 plus reference TRBV9 and TRBJ1-4, the full variable domain is DSGVTQTPKHLITATGQRVTLRCSPRSGDLSVYWYQQSLDQGLQFLIQYYNGEERAKGNILERFSAQQFPDLHSELNLSSLELGDSALYFCASSVAGTGNNEKLFFGSGTQLSVL.

The V gene is TRBV29-1, the J gene TRBJ2-1; D possibly corresponds to TRBD2 (6 bases). CDR3 length equals 12 residues. Deletions cut 7 bases from V and 7 bases from J, with 14 bases between. The V gene's germline CDR1 is SQVTM and CDR2 ANQGSEA. In DNA form, the CDR3 reads TGCAGCGAGGGACTCCCGGGGAATGAGCAGTTCTTC. Translated, it gives CSEGLPGNEQFF.

There are a few counts of this clone. V is TRBV5-1 and J is TRBJ2-3; D remains unclear. V lost 0 bases and J 5 bases, leaving 10 bases between the germline ends. CDR1 SGHRS and CDR2 YFSETQ come from the germline V gene. This CDR3 region has 14 residues. This CDR3 is CASSLGPLGDTQYF. CDR3 in DNA: TGCGCCAGCAGCTTGGGCCCGCTGGGAGATACGCAGTATTTT.

The chain combines TRBV6-6 with TRBJ1-5, with D possibly matching TRBD1 (6 bases). The germline CDR1 and CDR2 sequences are MNHNY and SVGAGI (reference sequence). The CDR3 length is 13 residues. V lost 5 bases and J lost 4, with 9 bases in between. CDR3 nucleotides: TGTGCCAGCAGTCTAGGACAGAATCAGCCCCAGCATTTT. Translating it yields CASSLGQNQPQHF.

The CDR3 DNA sequence: TGTGCCAGCAGCTTACGACAGGCTGAAGCTTTCTTT. Protein product: CASSLRQAEAFF. The chain has TRBV5-8 and TRBJ1-1; weak D call: TRBD1 (6 bases). Germline lookup yields CDR1 SGHTS and CDR2 YDEGEE. The ends were cut back, 2 bases at V and 6 bases at J, with 8 bases in the middle. This CDR3 contains 12 residues.

This clone ranks as medium-sized. The rearrangement joins TRBV18 to TRBJ2-1; D is unresolved. From germline, CDR1 is KGHSH and CDR2 LQKENI. Trimming took off 4 bases at V and 3 bases at J, with 10 bases between the two ends. This CDR3 contains 14 residues. The CDR3 is CASSHSGYYNEQFF. The CDR3 nucleotides are TGTGCCAGCTCACACTCGGGCTACTACAATGAGCAGTTCTTC.

This clone was seen just once. V gene TRBV6-1 combines with J gene TRBJ1-2; no definite D call. V lost 2 bases, J lost 6 bases, and 7 bases lay in between. The CDR3 covers 12 residues. CDR1 and CDR2 (germline): MNHNS, SASEGT. CDR3 sequence reads: CASSEIGDGYTF. The CDR3 nucleotides are TGTGCCAGCAGTGAAATAGGCGATGGCTACACCTTC.

This clone was observed once. The J gene is TRBJ1-6, the V gene TRBV25-1; 10 nucleotides align to TRBD1. Germline V gives CDR1 MGHDK, CDR2 SYGVNS. CDR3 length: 17 amino acids. Trimming removed 4 bases from V and 6 bases from J; junction bases left unmatched: 9. The DNA for the CDR3 is TGTGCCAGCAGTGTGAGTGGGACAGGGGAATTTAATTCACCCCTCCACTTT. Protein product: CASSVSGTGEFNSPLHF.

This clone was observed once. The chain carries TRBV5-5 and TRBJ2-1; 14 bases agree with TRBD2. The CDR3 contains 15 residues. Germline CDR1 is SGHKS and CDR2 is YYEKEE (reference sequence). Trimming cost V 3 bases and J 6 bases; bases outside gene matches: 2. The CDR3 region has the DNA TGTGCCAGCAGCTCGACTAGCGGGAGGGGCAATGAGCAGTTCTTC. It codes for CASSSTSGRGNEQFF.